Below, 16 T cell receptor beta chains from the same sample are listed, as sequenced in a study of cytomegalovirus exposure and HLA in healthy donors listed by TCRdb under 2017. Library prep was done by the immunoSEQ multiplex PCR assay. For the multiplex PCR, a mixture combining 60 forward primers for TCR Vbeta segments and 13 reverse primers for TCR Jbeta segments was used. Not all clones reach the TCRdb copy of this immuneACCESS table, which keeps in-frame sequences only. Checked studies attribute under half of the gap to unresolved V genes and leave the rest unexplained. The sample yields around 200,000 clones; around 77% were counted once. About 2.1% of the sample rests with the top ten. Sequenced: PBMCs. The receptors were sampled from a woman in her twenties or thirties in good health and CMV-seropositive.

The chain uses TRBV29-1 and TRBJ2-1, with 7 bases matching TRBD2. Trimming cost V 7 bases and J 1 base; bases outside gene matches: 4. Germline CDR1 and CDR2: SQVTM and ANQGSEA. This CDR3 spans 13 amino acids. CDR3 residues: CSATGGSYNEQFF. As DNA, the CDR3 is TGCAGCGCTACGGGAGGTTCCTACAATGAGCAGTTCTTC.

This rearrangement joins TRBV11-2 to TRBJ2-1, with TRBD2 matching over 10 bases. The CDR3 extends over 13 amino acids. Germline loops: CDR1 SGHAT, CDR2 FQNNGV. The J segment lost 13 bases and the V segment lost 4 bases, leaving 7 bases of the junction unmatched. CDR3 residues: CASSSSSGGVQFF. CDR3 nucleotide sequence: TGTGCCAGCAGCTCCTCAAGCGGGGGGGTTCAGTTCTTC. Full variable domain (outside the CDR3, taken from reference TRBV11-2 and TRBJ2-1): EAGVAQSPRYKIIEKRQSVAFWCNPISGHATLYWYQQILGQGPKLLIQFQNNGVVDDSQLPKDRFSAERLKGVDSTLKIQPAKLEDSAVYLCASSSSSGGVQFFGPGTRLTVL.

This clone has a single count. The chain is built from TRBV30 and TRBJ1-4, with D possibly TRBD1 on 5 matching bases. The CDR3 is 15 amino acids. V lost 2 bases and J 9 bases, leaving 19 bases between the germline ends. Germline V gene data show CDR1 as GTSNPN and CDR2 as SVGIG (reference sequence). In nucleotides, the CDR3 is TGTGCCTGGAGTACGGGGGGGAGCCCAGGTCAAAAACTGTTTTTT. It is translated as CAWSTGGSPGQKLFF.

V gene TRBV28 combines with J gene TRBJ1-5; a possible D gene is TRBD1 (6 bases). Germline-derived CDR1 and CDR2 are MDHEN and SYDVKM. The CDR3 has 15 residues. Trimming shortened V by 1 base and J by 6 bases, and 13 bases separated the two germline ends. The CDR3, as DNA: TGTGCCAGCAGTTTATCCTCTACAGGGTTTCAGCCCCAGCATTTT. Amino acid sequence: CASSLSSTGFQPQHF. Supplemented by reference TRBV28 and TRBJ1-5, the full variable domain reads DVKVTQSSRYLVKRTGEKVFLECVQDMDHENMFWYRQDPGLGLRLIYFSYDVKMKEKGDIPEGYSVSREKKERFSLILESASTNQTSMYLCASSLSSTGFQPQHFGDGTRLSIL.

The genes are TRBV30 and TRBJ1-1; TRBD1 might be the D (6 bases). Per the germline V gene, CDR1 is GTSNPN and CDR2 is SVGIG (reference sequence). There are 13 residues in the CDR3. V dropped 4 bases and J dropped 3 bases, with 12 bases sitting between them. The CDR3 loop is CAWTGGEYTEAFF. The CDR3 bases are TGTGCCTGGACGGGGGGCGAATACACTGAAGCTTTCTTT.

The genes are TRBV7-2 and TRBJ2-4; 8 positions agree with TRBD1. CDR1 and CDR2 (germline): SGHTA, FQGNSA. The CDR3 is 14 residues long. The V gene end was trimmed by 4 bases and the J gene end by 9 bases; junction bases not matched to a gene: 8. The CDR3 loop reads CASSSRKGQVIQYF. CDR3 DNA sequence: TGTGCCAGCAGCTCACGGAAGGGACAGGTCATTCAGTACTTC.

The V gene is TRBV11-3, the J gene TRBJ2-3; 7 bases match TRBD1. Germline trimming cut 5 bases from V and 0 bases from J; bases unmatched to any gene: 8. The length of the CDR3 is 16 residues. From germline, CDR1 is SGHNT and CDR2 YENEEA. As DNA, the CDR3 is TGTGCCAGCAGCGGGGGAACAGGGGCTAGCACAGATACGCAGTATTTT. Encoded protein: CASSGGTGASTDTQYF.

As DNA, the CDR3 is TGTGCCAGCAGCGGCCGGGACAGGGATCTCACAGATACGCAGTATTTT. Amino acid sequence: CASSGRDRDLTDTQYF. The chain uses TRBV9 and TRBJ2-3, with 9 nucleotides matching TRBD1. This CDR3 is 16 amino acids long. With 3 bases clipped from V and 2 bases from J, the junction kept 7 bases outside the gene matches. The germline gives CDR1 SGDLS, CDR2 YYNGEE.

The chain employs TRBV6-5 and TRBJ2-5; TRBD1 might be the D (5 bases). The tail of the sequence fits TRBJ2-7 better, so the J call may be wrong. This CDR3 contains 13 residues. The germline CDR1 and CDR2 sequences are MNHEY and SVGAGI. CDR3 amino acids: CASGSGLSYEQYF. CDR3 coding DNA: TGTGCCAGCGGCTCAGGGTTGTCCTACGAGCAGTACTTC.

The V call is TRBV6-6, the J call TRBJ2-5, with TRBD2 matching over 8 bases. V was pared by 6 bases and J by 4 bases, with 10 bases of the junction left unmatched. Germline CDR1 MNHNY, CDR2 SVGAGI (reference sequence). The CDR3 contains 15 residues. CDR3 nucleotide sequence: TGTGCCAGCAGCACCGGGACTAGATCCCCAGAGACCCAGTACTTC. Encoded protein: CASSTGTRSPETQYF.

V and J are TRBV11-2 and TRBJ2-7, with 9 bases matching TRBD1. The germline gives CDR1 SGHAT, CDR2 FQNNGV. After removal of 3 bases from V and 0 bases from J, the junction contained 6 bases not matched to a gene. There are 16 residues in the CDR3. Here the CDR3 DNA reads TGTGCCAGCAGCTTTTCAGGGGGACAGGGCTCCTACGAGCAGTACTTC. This gives the protein CASSFSGGQGSYEQYF.

There are a few counts of this clone. The chain couples TRBV4-3 to TRBJ1-4; no reliable D call. V was shortened by 2 bases and J by 11 bases, with 24 bases between the two germline ends. The germline V gene encodes CDR1 LGHNA and CDR2 YSLEER. CDR3 size: 17 residues. This chain's CDR3 is CASSQFVGGNLGMKLFF. The CDR3 nucleotides read TGCGCCAGCAGCCAATTCGTAGGCGGCAATCTTGGAATGAAACTGTTTTTT.

The rearrangement joins TRBV5-6 to TRBJ1-1; D remains ambiguous. Germline CDR1 reads SGHDT; CDR2 reads YYEEEE. The V end was cut by 3 bases, the J end by 1 base, with 10 bases between. This CDR3 comprises 14 residues. Here the CDR3 reads CASSWAGRNTEAFF. Written as DNA, the CDR3 is TGTGCCAGCAGCTGGGCGGGAAGGAACACTGAAGCTTTCTTT.

V gene TRBV10-3 combines with J gene TRBJ1-1; D perhaps matches TRBD1 (6 bases). Between the trimmed V and J ends, which lost 4 bases and 10 bases, there was a span of 25 bases. The CDR3 sequence is 16 residues long. Germline CDR1 and CDR2: ENHRY and SYGVKD. CDR3 region: CAISAQDSVSTYGAFF. The CDR3 region has the DNA TGTGCCATCAGTGCCCAGGACAGCGTTTCTACCTACGGAGCTTTCTTT.

This clone has just a few counts. The rearrangement joins TRBV19 to TRBJ2-1, with D hard to call. The germline V and J ends were trimmed by 2 bases and 7 bases, with 3 bases remaining between them. CDR1 LNHDA and CDR2 SQIVND come from the germline V gene (reference sequence). CDR3 size: 11 residues. CDR3 nucleotide sequence: TGTGCCAGTAGTATACAGAATGAGCAGTTCTTC. This codes for CASSIQNEQFF.

The chain employs TRBV9 and TRBJ2-7, with D unclear. The length of the CDR3 is 15 residues. Looked up from germline, CDR1 is SGDLS and CDR2 is YYNGEE. Trimming removed 0 bases at V and 0 bases at J, with 10 bases between. CDR3: CASSVGVGSSYEQYF. CDR3 sequence (DNA): TGTGCCAGCAGCGTAGGTGTCGGTAGCTCCTACGAGCAGTACTTC.